This TCR beta chain was captured by sequencing in a study of T cell clusters in autoimmune cytopenias. The CDR3 loop spans 13 amino acids. Per the germline V gene, CDR1 is LNHDA and CDR2 is SQIVND (reference sequence). This clonotype is called medium-sized based on its frequency. Some 40,000 genome equivalents of blood DNA were amplified for TRB. One tube held mixed TRB-A and TRB-B primer pools for touch-down PCR. TCRdb re-called the multiplex PCR reads; every CDR3 protein appears as one record, without DNA. The sample totals around 5,000 distinct CDR3 sequences. These data were likewise used in another study, on T cell repertoires in aging, cancer and after chemotherapy. As that study records: Six age groups, ranging from 30 or younger to 70 or older, included the donors. Patients with chronic lymphocytic leukemia were sampled before and after fludarabine- or bendamustine-based chemotherapy. Rebound thymic output was suggested by rising median generation probability during chemotherapy in each cancer cohort.

Source material: peripheral blood. This sequence was found in a human donor with chronic lymphocytic leukemia. The donor label of this sample is uncertain. The chain combines TRBV19 with TRBJ1-5; TCRdb selects TRBD1, and the lack of DNA leaves this call unchecked. CDR3 region: CASSDRKDQPQHF. Full variable domain (rest looked up from reference TRBV19 and TRBJ1-5): DGGITQSPKYLFRKEGQNVTLSCEQNLNHDAMYWYRQDPGQGLRLIYYSQIVNDFQKGDIAEGYSVSREKKESFPLTVTSAQKNPTAFYLCASSDRKDQPQHFGDGTRLSIL.